Below, one T cell receptor (beta chain) is given with its context. This record belongs to a study of T cell changes during pregnancy in multiple sclerosis. Data came from immunoSEQ multiplex PCR; TCRdb stores just in-frame clones and leaves some out. The table shows tens of thousands of clones, with 75% to 95% occurring only once. Germline V lookup: CDR1 MGHDK, CDR2 SYGVNS. This CDR3 is 18 amino acids long. V lost 4 bases, J lost 3 bases, and 13 bases stayed unmatched. The TCR comes from a female donor with multiple sclerosis, enrolled in a pregnancy study. The chain combines TRBV25-1 with TRBJ2-7, with 12 bases aligning to TRBD1. Sequencing used peripheral blood, obtained before pregnancy. The CDR3: CASSATGTGGFWNYEQYF. In DNA form, the CDR3 reads TGTGCCAGCAGTGCAACCGGGACAGGGGGCTTTTGGAACTACGAGCAGTACTTC.